This TCR beta chain derives from a study of T-cell reconstitution after alpha-beta-depleted transplantation in children. Unique molecular identifiers were incorporated during preparation of the TCRbeta library. TCRdb re-analysed the PCR reads in MiXCR, keeping a single row per CDR3 protein. Here the sample spans 600,000 to 700,000 distinct CDR3 sequences, roughly 15% being singletons. This clonotype turned up a few times. The CDR3 extends over 15 amino acids. The V end lost 6 bases, the J end lost 5 bases, and 21 bases lay between the germline ends. Germline V lookup: CDR1 DFQATT, CDR2 SNEGSKA (reference sequence).

This clonotype was sampled from a human donor who donated a stem cell graft to a child with acute myeloid leukemia. V and J are TRBV20-1 and TRBJ2-3, with D tentatively TRBD1 or TRBD2 (5 bases each). Sequencing used PBMCs from the stem cell graft donor, obtained from the stem cell graft. For the CDR3, the DNA is TGCAGTGCCCGAGATTGGGGCGGGCAGGGAGATACGCAGTATTTT. Encoded protein: CSARDWGGQGDTQYF.